This T cell receptor (beta chain) was recovered during a study of neoadjuvant anti-PD-1 for oral cavity cancer. Documented time point: after neoadjuvant nivolumab, at surgical resection. Clones were sequenced by immunoSEQ multiplex PCR, and TCRdb holds only the in-frame ones, with some missing. The sample has roughly 5,800 clones; 55% are singletons. Between the trimmed V and J ends, which lost 6 bases and 6 bases, there was a span of 8 bases. Germline CDR1 reads MDHEN; CDR2 reads SYDVKM. The CDR3 is 11 residues long. The sample here was tumor tissue, taken after nivolumab (anti-PD-1) treatment. The receptor's source is a person aged 35-79 years with oral cavity squamous cell carcinoma. This chain links TRBV28 with TRBJ1-1; unclear D gene. The CDR3 bases are TGTGCCAGCAGGGGAAAGCCTGAAGCTTTCTTT. This codes for CASRGKPEAFF.